The T cell receptor (beta chain) under discussion was sequenced for a study of blood T cells in healthy people across ages. J lost 6 bases, V lost 5 bases, and 10 bases had no gene match. This CDR3 region has 16 residues. Combining a sample-barcoded 5' primer with a J-beta primer mix, a second PCR ran for roughly 7 to 12 cycles. MiXCR, applied by TCRdb to the 5' RACE reads, yields one record per CDR3 protein. This table has about 1.8 million distinct CDR3 sequences, just under 50% appearing once. Every participating donor contributed roughly 10 milliliters of peripheral blood through a draw. The sample comprised blood. The chain combines TRBV12-3 or TRBV12-4 with TRBJ2-1, with TRBD1 matching over 10 bases. The sequence derives from a woman between 35 and 50 years old in good health. As DNA, the CDR3 is TGTGCCAGCAGTCCCCATCTAAGGACAGGGGGCAATGAGCAGTTCTTC. Encoded protein: CASSPHLRTGGNEQFF.